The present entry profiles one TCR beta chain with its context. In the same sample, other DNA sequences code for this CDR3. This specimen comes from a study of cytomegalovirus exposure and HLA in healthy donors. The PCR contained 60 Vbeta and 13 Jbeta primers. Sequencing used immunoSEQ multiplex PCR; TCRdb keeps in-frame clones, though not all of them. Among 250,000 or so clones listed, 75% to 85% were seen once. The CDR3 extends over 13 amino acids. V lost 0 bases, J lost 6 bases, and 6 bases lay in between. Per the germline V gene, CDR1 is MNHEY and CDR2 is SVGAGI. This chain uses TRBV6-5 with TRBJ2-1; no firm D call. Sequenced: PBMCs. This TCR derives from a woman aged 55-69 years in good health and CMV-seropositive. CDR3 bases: TGTGCCAGCAGTTACTCAACGCGCAATGAGCAGTTCTTC. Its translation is CASSYSTRNEQFF.